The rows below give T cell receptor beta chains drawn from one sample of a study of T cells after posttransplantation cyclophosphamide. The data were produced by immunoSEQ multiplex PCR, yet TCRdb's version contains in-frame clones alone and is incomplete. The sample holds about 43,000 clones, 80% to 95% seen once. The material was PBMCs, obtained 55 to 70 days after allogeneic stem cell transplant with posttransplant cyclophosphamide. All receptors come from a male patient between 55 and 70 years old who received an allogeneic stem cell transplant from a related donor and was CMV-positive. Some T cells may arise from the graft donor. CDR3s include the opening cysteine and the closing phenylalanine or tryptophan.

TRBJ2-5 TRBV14 CASSPGKTQYF
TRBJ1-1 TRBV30 CAWSTQVGTEAFF
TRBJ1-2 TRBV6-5 CASSRGTGGTGYTF
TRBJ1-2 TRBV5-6 CASSFGLSGYTF
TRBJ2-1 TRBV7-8 CASSPRTGNNEQFF
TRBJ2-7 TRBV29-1 CSIRGTGYSYEQYF
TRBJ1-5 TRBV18 CASSPGATGSNQPQHF
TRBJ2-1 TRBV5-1 CASSKDRGLNNEQFF
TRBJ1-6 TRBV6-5 CASSYVGGKNSPLHF
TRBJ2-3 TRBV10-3 CAITSGGRGSTDTQYF
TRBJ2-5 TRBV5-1 CASSPVGAETQYF
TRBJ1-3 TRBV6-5 CASIQGNTIYF
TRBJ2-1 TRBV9 CASTRGGLISNEQFF
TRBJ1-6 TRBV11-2 CASSFGRGNSPLHF
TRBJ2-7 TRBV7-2 CASSPWTGPSYEQYF
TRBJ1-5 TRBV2 CASRQQGINQPQHF
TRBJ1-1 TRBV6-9 CASSYRTGKGAGRTFF
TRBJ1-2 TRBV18 CASSLDRDYGYTF
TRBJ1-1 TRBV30 CAWRANTEAFF
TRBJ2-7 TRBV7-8 CASSFQDSSYEQYF
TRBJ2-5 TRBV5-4 CASSLDSQAGETQYF
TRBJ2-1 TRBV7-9 CASSDGLQQFF
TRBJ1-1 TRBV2 CATDLDKNTEAFF
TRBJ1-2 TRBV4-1 CASSARTASINYGYTF
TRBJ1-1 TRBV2 CASSNHRDTEAFF
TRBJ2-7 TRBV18 CASSPYGEVYEQYF
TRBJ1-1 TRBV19 CASSTRTLLNTEAFF
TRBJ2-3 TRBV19 CASSLIRGTTDTQYF
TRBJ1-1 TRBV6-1 CASSLDRPTEAFF
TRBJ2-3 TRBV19 CASGLAGSEDTQYF
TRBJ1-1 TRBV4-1 CASSSRDRGAIEAFF
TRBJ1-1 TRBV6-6 CASSYSYGKENTEAFF
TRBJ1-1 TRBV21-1 CASSKRQVRVNTEAFF
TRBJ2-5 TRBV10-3 CAISGRRGGEETQYF
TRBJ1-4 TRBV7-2 CASSRTGEEKLFF
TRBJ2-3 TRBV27 CASRLNRDLGTDTQYF
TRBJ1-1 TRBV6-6 CASQNGQVTSEAFF
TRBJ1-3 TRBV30 CASDWGQGFGNTIYF
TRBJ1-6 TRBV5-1 CASSLGGSSPLHF
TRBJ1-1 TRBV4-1 CASSQDPETGDIMNTEAFF
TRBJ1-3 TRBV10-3 CAISEFRTPNSGNTIYF
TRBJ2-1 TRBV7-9 CASSPRDRGPGEQFF
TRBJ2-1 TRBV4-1 CASSRIPGLALEQFF
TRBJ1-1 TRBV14 CASSPRGNTEAFF
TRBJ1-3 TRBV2 CASSAGGLGNTIYF
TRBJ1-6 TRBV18 CASSLQGTNSPLHF
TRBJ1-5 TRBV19 CASSIGTGQNQPQHF
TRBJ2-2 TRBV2 CASRPTGGPSGGELFF
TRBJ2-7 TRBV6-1 CASGGGESYEQYF
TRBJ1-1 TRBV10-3 CAISDIWAQNTEAFF
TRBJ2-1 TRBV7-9 CASSSNRDLYNEQFF
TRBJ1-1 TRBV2 CASSEAGQQNTEAFF
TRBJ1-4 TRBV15 CATSRATAINEKLFF
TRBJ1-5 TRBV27 CASRSQGLGINQPQHF
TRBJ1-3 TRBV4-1 CASSQTVDRVGNTIYF
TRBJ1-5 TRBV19 CASSILSGLNQPQHF
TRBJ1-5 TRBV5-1 CASSWTGLGNQPQHF
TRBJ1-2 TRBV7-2 CASSLVTGSNYGYTF
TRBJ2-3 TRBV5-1 CASSLGENTQYF
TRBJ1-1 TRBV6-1 CASSATLNTEAFF